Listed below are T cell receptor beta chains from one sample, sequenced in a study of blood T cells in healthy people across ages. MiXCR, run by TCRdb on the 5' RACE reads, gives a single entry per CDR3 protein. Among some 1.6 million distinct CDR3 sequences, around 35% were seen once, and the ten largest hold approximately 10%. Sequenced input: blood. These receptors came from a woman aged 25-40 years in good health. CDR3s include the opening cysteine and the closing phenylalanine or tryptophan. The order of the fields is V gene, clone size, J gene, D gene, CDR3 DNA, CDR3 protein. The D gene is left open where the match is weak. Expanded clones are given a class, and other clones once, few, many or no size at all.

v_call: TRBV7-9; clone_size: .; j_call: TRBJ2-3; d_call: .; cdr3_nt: TGTGCCAGCAGATCATTTAGCGGAGGCACAGATACGCGGTATTTT; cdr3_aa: CASRSFSGGTDTRYF
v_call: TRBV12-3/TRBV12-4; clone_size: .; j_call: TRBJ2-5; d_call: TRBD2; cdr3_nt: TGTGCCAGCAGTTTGAGGAGCGGGGGGACCCAAGAGACCCAGTACTTC; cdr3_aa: CASSLRSGGTQETQYF
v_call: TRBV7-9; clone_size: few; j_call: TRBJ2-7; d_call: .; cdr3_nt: TGTGCCAGCAGCTTAGCTGGACAGATCTTCGAGCAGTACTTC; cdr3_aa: CASSLAGQIFEQYF
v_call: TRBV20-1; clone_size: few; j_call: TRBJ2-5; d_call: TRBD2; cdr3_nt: TGCAGTGCTCAACTAGCGGGAGGGGGCGAGACCCAGTACTTC; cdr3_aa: CSAQLAGGGETQYF
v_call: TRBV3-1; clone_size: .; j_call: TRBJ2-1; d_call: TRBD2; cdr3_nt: TGTGCCAGCAGCCACGGGACTAGCGGGAGTATTGAGCAGTTCTTC; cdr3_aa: CASSHGTSGSIEQFF
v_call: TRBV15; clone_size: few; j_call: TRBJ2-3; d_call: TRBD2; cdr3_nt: TGTGCCAGTCAGGGCGGGGGAAGCACAGATACGCAGTATTTT; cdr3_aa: CASQGGGSTDTQYF
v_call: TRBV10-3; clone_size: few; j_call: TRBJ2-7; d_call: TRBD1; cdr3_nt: TGTGCCATTAGAATGACGATGCAGGGGGCCTACGAGCAGTACTTC; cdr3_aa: CAIRMTMQGAYEQYF
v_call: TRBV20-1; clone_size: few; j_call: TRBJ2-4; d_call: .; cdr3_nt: TGCAGTGCTGACCCCCATTTAGCCAAAAACATTCAGTACTTC; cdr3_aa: CSADPHLAKNIQYF
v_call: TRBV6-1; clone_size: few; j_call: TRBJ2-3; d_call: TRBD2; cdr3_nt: TGTGCCAGCAGTGACGGCTCTCGCGGGGGTTCAGATACGCAGTATTTT; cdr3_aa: CASSDGSRGGSDTQYF
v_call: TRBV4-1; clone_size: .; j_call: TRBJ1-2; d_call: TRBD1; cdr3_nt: TGCGCCAGCAGCCAAGGTGGACAGGGGATTATCGGCTACACCTTC; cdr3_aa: CASSQGGQGIIGYTF
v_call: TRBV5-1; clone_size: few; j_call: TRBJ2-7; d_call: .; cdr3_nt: TGCGCCAGCAGCTTGGCCACGACTACCCCCTACGAGCAGTACTTC; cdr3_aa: CASSLATTTPYEQYF
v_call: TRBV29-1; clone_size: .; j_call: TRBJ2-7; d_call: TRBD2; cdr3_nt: TGCAGCGTGGCGGGACTAGCGGGGTACGAGCAGTACTTC; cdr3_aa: CSVAGLAGYEQYF